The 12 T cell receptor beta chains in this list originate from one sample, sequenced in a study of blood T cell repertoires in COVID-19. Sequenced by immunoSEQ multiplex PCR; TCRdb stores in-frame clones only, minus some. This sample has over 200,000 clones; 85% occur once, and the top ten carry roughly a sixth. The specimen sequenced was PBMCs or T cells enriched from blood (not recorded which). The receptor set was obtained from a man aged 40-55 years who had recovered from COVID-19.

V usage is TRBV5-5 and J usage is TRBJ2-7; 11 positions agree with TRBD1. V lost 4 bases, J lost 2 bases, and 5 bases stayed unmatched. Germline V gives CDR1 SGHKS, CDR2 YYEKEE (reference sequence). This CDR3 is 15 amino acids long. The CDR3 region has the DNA TGTGCCAGCAGCGTCCGGGACAGGGGGACCTACGAGCAGTACTTC. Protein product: CASSVRDRGTYEQYF.

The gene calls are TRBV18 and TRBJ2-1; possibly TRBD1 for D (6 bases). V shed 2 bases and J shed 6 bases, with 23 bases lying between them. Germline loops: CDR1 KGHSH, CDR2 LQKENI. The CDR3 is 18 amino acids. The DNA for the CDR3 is TGTGCCAGCTCACCAAAAAAAACCGGGACATCAGGGGTCAATGAGCAGTTCTTC. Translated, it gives CASSPKKTGTSGVNEQFF. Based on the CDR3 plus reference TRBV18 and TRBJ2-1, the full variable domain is NAGVMQNPRHLVRRRGQEARLRCSPMKGHSHVYWYRQLPEEGLKFMVYLQKENIIDESGMPKERFSAEFPKEGPSILRIQQVVRGDSAAYFCASSPKKTGTSGVNEQFFGPGTRLTVL.

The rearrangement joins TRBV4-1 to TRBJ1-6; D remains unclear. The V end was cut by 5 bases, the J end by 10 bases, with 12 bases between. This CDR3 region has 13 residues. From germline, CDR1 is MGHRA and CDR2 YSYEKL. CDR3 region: CASSEGMDSPLHF. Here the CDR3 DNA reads TGCGCCAGCAGCGAGGGAATGGACTCACCCCTCCACTTT.

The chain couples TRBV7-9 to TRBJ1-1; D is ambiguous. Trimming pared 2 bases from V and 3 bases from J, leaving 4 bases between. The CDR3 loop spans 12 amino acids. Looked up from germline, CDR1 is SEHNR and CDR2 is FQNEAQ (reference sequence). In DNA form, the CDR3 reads TGTGCCAGCAGCTTACTTGACACTGAAGCTTTCTTT. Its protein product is CASSLLDTEAFF.

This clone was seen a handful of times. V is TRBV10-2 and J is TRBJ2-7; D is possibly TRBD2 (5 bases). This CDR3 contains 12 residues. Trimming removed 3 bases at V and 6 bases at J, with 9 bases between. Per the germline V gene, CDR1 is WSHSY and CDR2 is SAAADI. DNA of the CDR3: TGCGCCAGCAGTGAAACCGAGGGCGAGCAGTACTTC. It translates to CASSETEGEQYF.

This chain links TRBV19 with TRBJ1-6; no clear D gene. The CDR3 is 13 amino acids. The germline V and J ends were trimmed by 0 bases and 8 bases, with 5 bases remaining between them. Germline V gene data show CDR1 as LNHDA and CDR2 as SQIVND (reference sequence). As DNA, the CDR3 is TGTGCCAGTAGTATAGAGGAGGATTCACCCCTCCACTTT. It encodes CASSIEEDSPLHF. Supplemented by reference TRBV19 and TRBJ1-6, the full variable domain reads DGGITQSPKYLFRKEGQNVTLSCEQNLNHDAMYWYRQDPGQGLRLIYYSQIVNDFQKGDIAEGYSVSREKKESFPLTVTSAQKNPTAFYLCASSIEEDSPLHFGNGTRLTVT.

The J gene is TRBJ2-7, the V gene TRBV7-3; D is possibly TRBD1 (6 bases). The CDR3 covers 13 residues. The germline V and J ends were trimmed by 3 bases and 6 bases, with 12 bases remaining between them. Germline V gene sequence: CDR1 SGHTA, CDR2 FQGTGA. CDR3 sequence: CASSLIGQSEQYF. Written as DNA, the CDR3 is TGTGCCAGCAGCTTGATTGGACAGTCCGAGCAGTACTTC.

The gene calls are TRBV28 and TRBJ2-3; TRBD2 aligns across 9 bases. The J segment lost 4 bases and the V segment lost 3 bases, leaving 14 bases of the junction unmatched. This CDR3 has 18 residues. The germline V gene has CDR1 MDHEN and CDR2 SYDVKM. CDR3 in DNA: TGTGCCAGCAGTTTTACCGGGTTTAGCGGGAGTAAATCAGATACGCAGTATTTT. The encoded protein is CASSFTGFSGSKSDTQYF.

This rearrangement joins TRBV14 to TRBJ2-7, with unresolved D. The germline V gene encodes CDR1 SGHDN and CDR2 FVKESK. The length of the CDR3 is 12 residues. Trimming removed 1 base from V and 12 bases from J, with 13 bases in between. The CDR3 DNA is TGTGCCAGCAGCCAAGGACTTCCCGTCGTGTACTTC. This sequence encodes CASSQGLPVVYF.

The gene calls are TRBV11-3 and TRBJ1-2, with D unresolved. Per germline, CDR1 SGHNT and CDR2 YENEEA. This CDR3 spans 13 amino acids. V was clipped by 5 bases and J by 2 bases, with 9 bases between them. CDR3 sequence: CASSQSGNYGYTF. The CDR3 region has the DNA TGTGCCAGCAGCCAATCCGGGAACTATGGCTACACCTTC.

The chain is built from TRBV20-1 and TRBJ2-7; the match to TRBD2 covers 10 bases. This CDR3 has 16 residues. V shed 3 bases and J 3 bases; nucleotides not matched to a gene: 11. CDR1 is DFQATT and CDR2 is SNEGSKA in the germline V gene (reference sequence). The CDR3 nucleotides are TGCAGTGCTAGTACCCTAGCGGGAGTCTTAGGCTACGAGCAGTACTTC. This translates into CSASTLAGVLGYEQYF.

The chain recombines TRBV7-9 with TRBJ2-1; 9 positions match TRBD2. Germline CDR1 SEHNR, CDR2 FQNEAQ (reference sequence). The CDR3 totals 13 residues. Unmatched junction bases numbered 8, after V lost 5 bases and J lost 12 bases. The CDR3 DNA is TGTGCCAGCAGCGCGATAGCGGGAGTAGTGCAGTTCTTC. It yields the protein CASSAIAGVVQFF.